These 27 T cell receptor beta chains share one sample of origin, sequenced in a study of blood T cell repertoires in COVID-19. Sequencing used immunoSEQ multiplex PCR; TCRdb keeps in-frame clones, though not all of them. The sample lists fewer than 95,000 clones, more than 70% occurring once. Sequenced sample: peripheral blood. The receptors originated from a woman older than 75 with acute or convalescent COVID-19.

This clone was counted a few times. The chain uses TRBV5-6 and TRBJ2-7; possible D gene TRBD1, 5 bases. Germline V gene sequence: CDR1 SGHDT, CDR2 YYEEEE. The CDR3 loop spans 12 amino acids. Trimming pared 4 bases from V and 4 bases from J, leaving 9 bases between. The CDR3 DNA reads as TGTGCCAGCAGCACAGGACCTTACGAGCAGTACTTC. Translating gives CASSTGPYEQYF.

This clone was seen more than once but under ten times. This sequence joins TRBV19 and TRBJ2-2; D is ambiguous. Germline V CDR1 and CDR2: LNHDA, SQIVND (reference sequence). V lost 5 bases and J 4 bases, leaving 11 bases between the germline ends. The CDR3 sequence is 14 residues long. DNA of the CDR3: TGTGCCAGTAGTTTTCTCGAGGTCACCGGGGAGCTGTTTTTT. This codes for CASSFLEVTGELFF.

This clone has more than one count but fewer than ten. The chain employs TRBV29-1 and TRBJ1-2; the D gene is possibly TRBD1 (5 bases). CDR1 is SQVTM, CDR2 ANQGSEA, per germline. V lost 2 bases and J 8 bases, leaving 15 bases between the germline ends. The CDR3 spans 13 residues. CDR3 nucleotides: TGCAGCGTTGAACCAGGGATTATGAGGGGCTACACCTTC. Its translation: CSVEPGIMRGYTF.

This clone was counted a single time. The rearrangement uses TRBV28 and TRBJ1-1, with a possible D match to TRBD1 (5 bases). From germline, CDR1 is MDHEN and CDR2 SYDVKM. V gave up 1 base and J gave up 4 bases, with 10 bases separating them. This CDR3 region has 14 residues. DNA for the CDR3: TGTGCCAGCAGTTTATCTGGACAATTCACTGAAGCTTTCTTT. Translated: CASSLSGQFTEAFF.

This chain uses TRBV6-2 or TRBV6-3 with TRBJ2-7, with D perhaps TRBD1 (7 bases). The V and J ends lost 2 bases and 0 bases respectively, with 17 bases between them. The germline gives CDR1 MNHEY, CDR2 SVGEGT. The CDR3 totals 17 residues. CDR3 residues: CASSYPRHQGGSYEQYF. The CDR3 DNA sequence: TGTGCCAGCAGTTACCCACGACATCAGGGGGGCTCCTACGAGCAGTACTTC.

This clone has a handful of counts. The chain recombines TRBV7-2 with TRBJ2-7; the match to TRBD2 covers 7 bases. Unmatched junction bases numbered 9, after V lost 5 bases and J lost 2 bases. Looked up from germline, CDR1 is SGHTA and CDR2 is FQGNSA. This CDR3 is built from 15 residues. The CDR3: CASSTRVAGTYEQYF. CDR3 nucleotide sequence: TGTGCCAGCAGCACCCGGGTAGCGGGTACCTACGAGCAGTACTTC.

The rearrangement uses TRBV7-2 and TRBJ1-2, with D perhaps TRBD1 (5 bases). This CDR3 comprises 13 residues. In germline, CDR1 is SGHTA, CDR2 FQGNSA. V was pared by 5 bases and J by 4 bases, with 11 bases between. The CDR3 DNA follows: TGTGCCAGCAGCCCCTGGGGGGTCTATGGCTACACCTTC. This sequence encodes CASSPWGVYGYTF.

The chain carries TRBV7-2 and TRBJ2-2, with 7 bases identical to TRBD2. Germline V gene data show CDR1 as SGHTA and CDR2 as FQGNSA. Trimming took 5 bases from V and 3 from J; bases not matched to a gene: 9. The CDR3 extends over 16 amino acids. This chain's CDR3 is CASSPTSGDYTGELFF. In DNA, the CDR3 is TGTGCCAGCAGCCCTACGAGCGGGGATTACACCGGGGAGCTGTTTTTT.

This clone appeared once. This sample includes further DNA sequences coding for the same CDR3. The chain has TRBV29-1 and TRBJ2-7, with D perhaps TRBD1 (5 bases). V dropped 4 bases and J dropped 1 base, with 8 bases sitting between them. This CDR3 has 12 residues. Germline V gene sequence: CDR1 SQVTM, CDR2 ANQGSEA. The CDR3 DNA reads TGCAGCGTTGGGGGCAGATCCTACGAGCAGTACTTC. Encoded protein: CSVGGRSYEQYF.

This chain connects TRBV7-9 to TRBJ1-4; D gene ambiguous. Germline lookup yields CDR1 SEHNR and CDR2 FQNEAQ (reference sequence). V lost 5 bases and J lost 6, with 7 bases in between. There are 12 residues in the CDR3. DNA of the CDR3: TGTGCCAGCAGCCCGGGTGATGAAAAACTGTTTTTT. This codes for CASSPGDEKLFF.

Only a few counts were recorded for this clone. This chain uses TRBV5-1 with TRBJ1-2, with D uncertain. The germline V and J ends were trimmed by 0 bases and 4 bases, with 10 bases remaining between them. CDR3 size: 14 residues. The germline V gene has CDR1 SGHRS and CDR2 YFSETQ. Here the CDR3 reads CASSLDSSGYGYTF. The CDR3 DNA sequence: TGCGCCAGCAGCTTGGACTCATCGGGCTATGGCTACACCTTC. The complete variable domain, with remaining parts taken from reference TRBV5-1 and TRBJ1-2, reads KAGVTQTPRYLIKTRGQQVTLSCSPISGHRSVSWYQQTPGQGLQFLFEYFSETQRNKGNFPGRFSGRQFSNSRSEMNVSTLELGDSALYLCASSLDSSGYGYTFGSGTRLTVV.

The chain has TRBV5-4 and TRBJ1-1; TRBD1 is a possible D gene (5 bases). Trimming took 2 bases from V and 1 from J, leaving 15 bases between them. Germline V gene data show CDR1 as SGHNT and CDR2 as YYREEE (reference sequence). The CDR3 totals 16 residues. CDR3 sequence (DNA): TGTGCCAGCAGCTTAGGAGGGCGACAGAAGAACACTGAAGCTTTCTTT. Its protein is CASSLGGRQKNTEAFF.

The chain combines TRBV27 with TRBJ1-4; D call uncertain. This CDR3 has 12 amino acids. Germline assignment: CDR1 MNHEY and CDR2 SMNVEV (reference sequence). Between the trimmed V and J ends, which lost 8 bases and 10 bases, there was a span of 14 bases. The CDR3 reads CASGRTKGKLFF. DNA for the CDR3: TGTGCCAGCGGGCGCACGAAAGGAAAACTGTTTTTT.

This clone was picked up many times. This chain joins TRBV5-5 and TRBJ2-5, with a weak D call TRBD2 (7 bases). The CDR3 is 14 amino acids. Germline V gene sequence: CDR1 SGHKS, CDR2 YYEKEE (reference sequence). V lost 6 bases, J lost 5 bases, and 17 bases lay in between. Here the CDR3 reads CASTSEWGGETQYF. In nucleotides, the CDR3 is TGTGCCAGCACCTCGGAATGGGGGGGCGAGACCCAGTACTTC.

The chain employs TRBV3-1 (or the pseudogene TRBV3-2) and TRBJ1-1; a possible D gene is TRBD1 (6 bases). This CDR3 comprises 14 residues. V gave up 0 bases and J gave up 1 base, with 6 bases separating them. From germline, CDR1 is LGHDT and CDR2 YNNKEL (reference sequence). CDR3: CASSQEGANTEAFF. In DNA, the CDR3 is TGTGCCAGCAGCCAAGAGGGGGCGAACACTGAAGCTTTCTTT.

This clone appeared a few times. The gene calls are TRBV30 and TRBJ1-2, with 8 bases lining up with TRBD1. The junction had 10 bases not matched to a gene; V was cut back by 5 bases and J by 8 bases. The CDR3 sequence is 13 residues long. Germline V gene sequence: CDR1 GTSNPN, CDR2 SVGIG (reference sequence). The CDR3 coding sequence is TGTGCCTGGTTAAGGGACAGGCCCTGGGGCTACACCTTC. Translating gives CAWLRDRPWGYTF.

This chain links TRBV10-3 with TRBJ1-2; 7 bases are shared with TRBD1. After removal of 1 base from V and 2 bases from J, the junction contained 4 bases not matched to a gene. This CDR3 is built from 15 residues. Germline V gene lookup returns CDR1 ENHRY and CDR2 SYGVKD. This CDR3 is CAISELGRGNYGYTF. CDR3 coding DNA: TGTGCCATCAGTGAGTTGGGCAGGGGGAACTATGGCTACACCTTC.

This clone was counted between two and nine times. The gene calls are TRBV5-6 and TRBJ1-1; a possible D gene is TRBD1 (5 bases). The V end was cut by 2 bases, the J end by 4 bases, with 9 bases between. The CDR3 is 13 residues long. Germline V gives CDR1 SGHDT, CDR2 YYEEEE. CDR3 loop: CASSLQATTEAFF. CDR3 nucleotides: TGTGCCAGCAGCTTACAGGCGACCACTGAAGCTTTCTTT.

The chain combines TRBV27 with TRBJ1-1, with 8 bases matching TRBD1. This CDR3 has 13 amino acids. The V segment lost 7 bases and the J segment 5 bases; nucleotides outside the gene matches: 6. Germline V gene lookup returns CDR1 MNHEY and CDR2 SMNVEV (reference sequence). CDR3 amino acids: CASIAGGRTEAFF. Written as DNA, the CDR3 is TGTGCCAGCATAGCAGGGGGCAGAACTGAAGCTTTCTTT.

The chain couples TRBV15 to TRBJ1-5; 10 nucleotides agree with TRBD1. The germline gives CDR1 LNHNV, CDR2 YYDKDF (reference sequence). With 3 bases clipped from V and 0 bases from J, the junction kept 2 bases outside the gene matches. The length of the CDR3 is 16 residues. As DNA, the CDR3 is TGTGCCACCAGCAGCGGGACAGGGGCTAGCAATCAGCCCCAGCATTTT. Amino acids: CATSSGTGASNQPQHF.

This clone was recorded once. The chain has TRBV19 and TRBJ1-2; 8 bases are shared with TRBD1. The CDR3 runs 13 residues. Looked up from germline, CDR1 is LNHDA and CDR2 is SQIVND (reference sequence). The trim removed 3 bases at V and 4 bases at J, leaving 1 base unmatched. As DNA, the CDR3 is TGTGCCAGTAGTATCGACAGGGGCTATGGCTACACCTTC. This encodes CASSIDRGYGYTF.

The rearrangement joins TRBV30 to TRBJ1-5; 10 bases align to TRBD1. Losses at the gene ends were 1 base for V and 4 bases for J; bases not matched to a gene: 4. Germline V gene lookup returns CDR1 GTSNPN and CDR2 SVGIG (reference sequence). The CDR3 contains 15 residues. The CDR3 sequence: CAWSDGQGVNQPQHF. As DNA, the CDR3 is TGTGCCTGGAGTGATGGACAGGGGGTAAATCAGCCCCAGCATTTT.

This clone was detected once. This chain links TRBV10-3 with TRBJ2-3, with D unresolved. CDR1 and CDR2 (germline): ENHRY, SYGVKD. The CDR3 is made up of 12 amino acids. The V end lost 0 bases, the J end lost 6 bases, and 4 bases lay between the germline ends. This CDR3 is CAISESRDTQYF. The CDR3 DNA is TGTGCCATCAGTGAGTCGAGGGATACGCAGTATTTT.

The chain is built from TRBV14 and TRBJ2-3, with 12 bases matching TRBD2. The trim removed 7 bases at V and 8 bases at J, leaving 13 bases unmatched. Germline assignment: CDR1 SGHDN and CDR2 FVKESK. This CDR3 spans 16 amino acids. The CDR3 DNA sequence: TGTGCCAGCAACCACTTTGGACTAGCGGGGACGGGTACGCAGTATTTT. Encoded protein: CASNHFGLAGTGTQYF.

The chain is built from TRBV29-1 and TRBJ1-2; the D gene is possibly TRBD1 (6 bases). This CDR3 comprises 12 residues. The germline gives CDR1 SQVTM, CDR2 ANQGSEA. Deletions cut 4 bases from V and 1 base from J, with 7 bases between. The CDR3 here is CSVGDINYGYTF. The DNA for the CDR3 is TGCAGCGTTGGGGACATTAACTATGGCTACACCTTC. The full variable domain, rest sourced from reference TRBV29-1 and TRBJ1-2, is SAVISQKPSRDICQRGTSLTIQCQVDSQVTMMFWYRQQPGQSLTLIATANQGSEATYESGFVIDKFPISRPNLTFSTLTVSNMSPEDSSIYLCSVGDINYGYTFGSGTRLTVV.

V usage is TRBV9 and J usage is TRBJ1-6; no definite D call. Germline CDR1 and CDR2: SGDLS and YYNGEE. V lost 2 bases to trimming and J lost 2 bases, with 14 bases between them. The CDR3 totals 17 residues. This chain's CDR3 is CASSVTNGLAYNSPLHF. The CDR3, as DNA: TGTGCCAGCAGCGTTACGAACGGGTTAGCCTATAATTCACCCCTCCACTTT.

This chain uses TRBV5-1 with TRBJ1-5; D is possibly TRBD1 (5 bases). Germline CDR1 and CDR2: SGHRS and YFSETQ. V dropped 4 bases and J dropped 6 bases, with 11 bases sitting between them. The CDR3 contains 13 residues. The CDR3 DNA sequence: TGCGCCAGCAGCCCGCAGGGTGGTCAGCCCCAGCATTTT. As protein: CASSPQGGQPQHF.